Given below is one T cell receptor beta chain in context. The sample belongs to a study of blood T cells in healthy people across ages. Primers used in a second PCR of about 7 to 12 cycles were a sample-barcoded 5' primer and a J-beta primer mix. TCRdb passed the 5' RACE reads through MiXCR, listing each CDR3 protein once. The sample includes some 760,000 distinct CDR3 sequences, 25% of them seen just once. Trimming stripped 2 bases from V and 4 bases from J, with 15 bases between. There are 16 residues in the CDR3. CDR1 SGHVS and CDR2 FQNEAQ come from the germline V gene. The data were also submitted as part of a second study, on T cells of mothers and their children.

This chain joins TRBV7-8 and TRBJ2-1; D gene uncertain. Sequencing was performed on blood. The source of this sequence is a boy aged 5-17 years in good health. The CDR3 loop is CASSLSVALGYNEQFF. The CDR3 nucleotides are TGTGCCAGCAGCTTAAGTGTAGCCCTTGGATACAATGAGCAGTTCTTC.